This T cell receptor beta chain was sequenced during a study of T cell changes during pregnancy in multiple sclerosis. Method: immunoSEQ multiplex PCR; TCRdb's copy keeps in-frame clones and lacks some. Of 45,000 to 60,000 clones listed, around 90% were seen once; the top ten hold 0.55% to 0.65%. This TCR was sampled from a female donor in good health, enrolled as a control in a pregnancy study. The sample in question was CD4+ T cells from peripheral blood mononuclear cells, obtained after pregnancy.

In DNA, the CDR3 is TGCGCCAGCAGCTTGGCGGGAGGAGCCCCAGATACGCAGTATTTT. Amino acid sequence: CASSLAGGAPDTQYF. V usage is TRBV5-1 and J usage is TRBJ2-3; 7 bases are shared with TRBD2. Germline assignment: CDR1 SGHRS and CDR2 YFSETQ. CDR3 length equals 15 residues. Trimming took 0 bases from V and 4 from J; bases not matched to a gene: 5.